This T cell receptor beta chain was profiled in a study of radiotherapy plus CTLA-4 blockade in lung cancer (dated by TCRdb to 2016 to 2018). Some background on the complete study: Among enrolled patients, roughly 20% had an objective response and 31% reached disease control.

In this study, focal radiation therapy paired with CTLA-4 blockade (ipilimumab) was tested in patients who had chemo-refractory metastatic non-small-cell lung cancer. After removal of 0 bases from V and 3 bases from J, the junction retains 5 bases not matched to a gene. The CDR3 spans 17 residues, from the cysteine through the phenylalanine. The read is trimmed to its CDR3 DNA, 51 bases read in frame from base 1. The germline V gene sets CDR1 to MNHNS and CDR2 to SASEGT. Libraries were prepared through the immunoSEQ multiplex PCR assay. Not all clones reach the TCRdb copy of this immuneACCESS table, which keeps in-frame sequences only. Checked studies attribute under half of the gap to unresolved V genes and leave the rest unexplained. For this sample there are 85,000 to 120,000 clones; 70% to 90% appear just once. The ten largest clones take up over 2% of the sample. Findings and caveats that apply to the study as a whole: The strongest predictors of response, as reported, were early dynamic changes in blood T cell clones along with a rise in serum interferon-beta after radiation. After treatment with radiotherapy and ipilimumab, TCR clones that originated in tumors expanded in peripheral blood.

With regard to this clone: It lacks a known antigen. No quality values exist for individual bases; no much larger clone is one base distant.

The sequencing here drew on peripheral blood, taken from a patient treated with radiotherapy plus ipilimumab. This chain joins TRBV6-1 to TRBJ1-6, and TRBD1 matches 7 of the central bases. The receptor's source is a human donor with non-small cell lung cancer that progressed on radiotherapy plus ipilimumab. Some clones in this sample may be carry-over from other donors' samples. The DNA is as follows: TGTGCCAGCAGTGAAGCGTCCCGGGACAGCTATAATTCACCCCTCCACTTT. It encodes CASSEASRDSYNSPLHF.